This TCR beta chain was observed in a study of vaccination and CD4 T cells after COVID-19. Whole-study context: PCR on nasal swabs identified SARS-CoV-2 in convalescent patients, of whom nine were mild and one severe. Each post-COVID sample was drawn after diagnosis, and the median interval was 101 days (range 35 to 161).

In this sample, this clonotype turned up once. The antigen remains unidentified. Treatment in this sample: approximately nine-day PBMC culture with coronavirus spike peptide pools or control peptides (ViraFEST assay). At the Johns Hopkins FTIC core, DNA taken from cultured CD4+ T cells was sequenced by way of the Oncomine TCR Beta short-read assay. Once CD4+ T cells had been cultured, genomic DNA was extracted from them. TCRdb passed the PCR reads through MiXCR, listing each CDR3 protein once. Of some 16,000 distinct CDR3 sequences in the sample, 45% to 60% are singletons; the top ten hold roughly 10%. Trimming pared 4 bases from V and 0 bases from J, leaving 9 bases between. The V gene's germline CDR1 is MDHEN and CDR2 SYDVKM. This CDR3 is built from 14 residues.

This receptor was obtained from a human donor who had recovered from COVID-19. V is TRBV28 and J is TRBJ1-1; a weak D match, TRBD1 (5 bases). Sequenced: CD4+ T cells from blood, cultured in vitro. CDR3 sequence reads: CASSSQTVNTEAFF. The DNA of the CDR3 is TGTGCCAGCAGTTCTCAGACAGTGAACACTGAAGCTTTCTTT. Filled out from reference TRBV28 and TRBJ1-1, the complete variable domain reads DVKVTQSSRYLVKRTGEKVFLECVQDMDHENMFWYRQDPGLGLRLIYFSYDVKMKEKGDIPEGYSVSREKKERFSLILESASTNQTSMYLCASSSQTVNTEAFFGQGTRLTVV.